The rows below give T cell receptor beta chains drawn from one sample of a study of blood T cell repertoires in COVID-19. Sequencing used immunoSEQ multiplex PCR; TCRdb keeps in-frame clones, though not all of them. The sample yields some 180,000 clones, about four fifths seen once. Sequencing was carried out using peripheral blood. The receptors were gathered from a woman older than 75 with COVID-19, enrolled during active disease. Each CDR3 is given with its conserved first and last residue. Each record gives: CDR3 protein, CDR3 DNA, clone size, J gene, D gene, V gene. The D gene is left open where the match is weak. Clone size appears in some rows only: once, few, many, or a class for an expanded clone.

CDR3: CASSQFQGAFDEQFF
DNA: TGCGCCAGCAGCCAATTTCAGGGTGCGTTCGATGAGCAGTTCTTC
size: .
J: TRBJ2-1
D: .
V: TRBV4-3

CDR3: CASSDDRHLAKNIQYF
DNA: TGTGCCAGCAGTGACGACAGACACCTAGCCAAAAACATTCAGTACTTC
size: .
J: TRBJ2-4
D: .
V: TRBV28

CDR3: CATSEPAGNEQFF
DNA: TGTGCCACCAGTGAGCCTGCAGGGAATGAGCAGTTCTTC
size: .
J: TRBJ2-1
D: .
V: TRBV24-1

CDR3: CATKYRGRGTGELFF
DNA: TGTGCTACAAAATACCGCGGGAGGGGCACCGGGGAGCTGTTTTTT
size: .
J: TRBJ2-2
D: TRBD2
V: TRBV6-5

CDR3: CAISEGQGLNYGYTF
DNA: TGTGCCATCAGTGAGGGACAGGGGTTAAACTATGGCTACACCTTC
size: once
J: TRBJ1-2
D: TRBD1
V: TRBV10-3

CDR3: CASSQEGGDQPQHF
DNA: TGCGCCAGCAGCCAAGAGGGGGGAGATCAGCCCCAGCATTTT
size: .
J: TRBJ1-5
D: .
V: TRBV4-1

CDR3: CAIGGLAGAGELFF
DNA: TGTGCCATCGGGGGACTAGCAGGGGCCGGGGAGCTGTTTTTT
size: .
J: TRBJ2-2
D: TRBD2
V: TRBV10-3

CDR3: CASGRTSGGAADTQYF
DNA: TGTGCCAGCGGGCGGACTAGCGGGGGGGCGGCAGATACGCAGTATTTT
size: .
J: TRBJ2-3
D: TRBD2
V: TRBV2

CDR3: CASSYIRETQYF
DNA: TGTGCCAGCAGTTACATCCGGGAGACCCAGTACTTC
size: .
J: TRBJ2-5
D: .
V: TRBV6-2/TRBV6-3

CDR3: CASSLRGLNGNTIYF
DNA: TGTGCCAGCAGCTTGAGGGGGCTGAATGGAAACACCATATATTTT
size: .
J: TRBJ1-3
D: TRBD1
V: TRBV5-6

CDR3: CAERGQGGTQYF
DNA: TGTGCCGAAAGGGGACAGGGCGGGACCCAGTACTTC
size: .
J: TRBJ2-5
D: TRBD1
V: TRBV30

CDR3: CASSEGGGPREQYF
DNA: TGTGCCAGCAGCGAGGGAGGGGGACCTCGCGAGCAGTACTTC
size: .
J: TRBJ2-7
D: .
V: TRBV6-5

CDR3: CATSMRYTDTQYF
DNA: TGTGCCACCAGTATGAGGTACACAGATACGCAGTATTTT
size: .
J: TRBJ2-3
D: .
V: TRBV24-1

CDR3: CASRDLAGGGETQYF
DNA: TGTGCCAGCAGGGACCTAGCGGGAGGCGGGGAGACCCAGTACTTC
size: .
J: TRBJ2-5
D: TRBD2
V: TRBV11-2

CDR3: CASSSGGVNSPLHF
DNA: TGTGCCAGCTCTTCGGGAGGGGTTAATTCACCCCTCCACTTT
size: .
J: TRBJ1-6
D: .
V: TRBV6-5

CDR3: CATSELTGYGYTF
DNA: TGTGCCACCAGTGAGTTGACAGGCTATGGCTACACCTTC
size: .
J: TRBJ1-2
D: .
V: TRBV24-1

CDR3: CASSSDGNSYNEQFF
DNA: TGCGCCAGCAGCTCGGACGGGAATTCCTACAATGAGCAGTTCTTC
size: .
J: TRBJ2-1
D: .
V: TRBV5-1

CDR3: CAWRTGGYEQYF
DNA: TGTGCCTGGCGGACAGGGGGCTACGAGCAGTACTTC
size: once
J: TRBJ2-7
D: TRBD1
V: TRBV30

CDR3: CASSQLAGGADTQYF
DNA: TGTGCCAGCAGCCAACTAGCGGGAGGTGCAGATACGCAGTATTTT
size: .
J: TRBJ2-3
D: TRBD2
V: TRBV4-2

CDR3: CASSQGGREGNEQFF
DNA: TGTGCCAGCAGCCAAGGAGGGAGGGAGGGGAATGAGCAGTTCTTC
size: once
J: TRBJ2-1
D: TRBD2
V: TRBV3-1/TRBV3-2

CDR3: CASSLVTGGGTEAFF
DNA: TGTGCCAGCAGCTTAGTGACAGGGGGCGGCACTGAAGCTTTCTTT
size: .
J: TRBJ1-1
D: TRBD1
V: TRBV7-9

CDR3: CASSSGSDYGYTF
DNA: TGTGCCAGCAGTTCGGGGTCGGACTATGGCTACACCTTC
size: .
J: TRBJ1-2
D: .
V: TRBV28

CDR3: CASSATTGTEAFF
DNA: TGTGCCAGCTCAGCGACGACAGGTACTGAAGCTTTCTTT
size: .
J: TRBJ1-1
D: .
V: TRBV18

CDR3: CASSETSGRVSDTQYF
DNA: TGTGCCAGCAGTGAGACGAGCGGGAGAGTGTCAGATACGCAGTATTTT
size: .
J: TRBJ2-3
D: TRBD2
V: TRBV25-1

CDR3: CASSSLSRGGYTEAFF
DNA: TGTGCCAGCAGCTCCTTGAGTCGGGGAGGGTACACTGAAGCTTTCTTT
size: .
J: TRBJ1-1
D: .
V: TRBV7-3

CDR3: CASSEAGQGVHPTDTQYF
DNA: TGTGCCAGCAGTGAAGCGGGACAGGGGGTACACCCCACAGATACGCAGTATTTT
size: .
J: TRBJ2-3
D: TRBD1
V: TRBV2

CDR3: CASSPGTPKGETQYF
DNA: TGTGCCAGCAGTCCCGGGACTCCCAAGGGAGAGACCCAGTACTTC
size: .
J: TRBJ2-5
D: .
V: TRBV6-5

CDR3: CAILAGGAGGYTF
DNA: TGTGCCATCCTCGCCGGGGGGGCGGGGGGCTACACCTTC
size: .
J: TRBJ1-2
D: .
V: TRBV10-3

CDR3: CASSSQNYEQYF
DNA: TGTGCCAGCAGTTCGCAGAACTACGAGCAGTACTTC
size: .
J: TRBJ2-7
D: .
V: TRBV27

CDR3: CASRIQGGVYEQYF
DNA: TGTGCCAGCAGAATTCAGGGGGGAGTCTACGAGCAGTACTTC
size: once
J: TRBJ2-7
D: .
V: TRBV6-5

CDR3: CASSPVFGTAPNYGYTF
DNA: TGTGCCAGCAGCCCGGTCTTTGGGACAGCGCCTAACTATGGCTACACCTTC
size: .
J: TRBJ1-2
D: TRBD1
V: TRBV5-5

CDR3: CASSRDIYNYGYTF
DNA: TGTGCCAGTAGTAGGGACATCTATAACTATGGCTACACCTTC
size: .
J: TRBJ1-2
D: .
V: TRBV19

CDR3: CASSPTRESDTQYF
DNA: TGTGCCAGCTCCCCAACCAGGGAATCAGATACGCAGTATTTT
size: .
J: TRBJ2-3
D: .
V: TRBV18

CDR3: CASTAGGVFLGYTF
DNA: TGTGCCAGCACGGCCGGCGGAGTGTTTTTAGGCTACACCTTC
size: .
J: TRBJ1-2
D: .
V: TRBV11-2

CDR3: CASSQDWGIRRPGNTIYF
DNA: TGTGCCAGCAGCCAAGATTGGGGAATCCGGAGGCCTGGAAACACCATATATTTT
size: .
J: TRBJ1-3
D: .
V: TRBV3-1/TRBV3-2

CDR3: CASSMGGSGNTIYF
DNA: TGTGCCAGTAGTATGGGAGGCTCTGGAAACACCATATATTTT
size: .
J: TRBJ1-3
D: .
V: TRBV19

CDR3: CASSALGGSYNEQFF
DNA: TGTGCCAGTAGTGCCCTAGGAGGTTCCTACAATGAGCAGTTCTTC
size: .
J: TRBJ2-1
D: .
V: TRBV19

CDR3: CAWSIAGGQPQHF
DNA: TGTGCCTGGAGTATAGCAGGGGGTCAGCCCCAGCATTTT
size: .
J: TRBJ1-5
D: TRBD1
V: TRBV30

CDR3: CASSPVTGNEKLFF
DNA: TGTGCCAGCTCACCAGTAACAGGGAATGAAAAACTGTTTTTT
size: .
J: TRBJ1-4
D: .
V: TRBV18

CDR3: CASQTGPGNTIYF
DNA: TGTGCCTCCCAGACAGGGCCTGGAAACACCATATATTTT
size: .
J: TRBJ1-3
D: TRBD1
V: TRBV30

CDR3: CASSYSPTSGGRYEQYF
DNA: TGTGCCAGCAGTTACTCGCCGACTAGCGGGGGTCGTTACGAGCAGTACTTC
size: .
J: TRBJ2-7
D: TRBD2
V: TRBV6-2/TRBV6-3

CDR3: CASREQGEGIRQYF
DNA: TGCGCCAGCAGAGAACAGGGAGAGGGTATACGGCAGTACTTC
size: .
J: TRBJ2-7
D: .
V: TRBV10-2

CDR3: CASSGQVLGNEQFF
DNA: TGTGCCAGCAGTGGACAGGTTCTCGGCAATGAGCAGTTCTTC
size: .
J: TRBJ2-1
D: .
V: TRBV25-1

CDR3: CASSLARQGGQPQHF
DNA: TGTGCCAGCAGCTTAGCTCGGCAGGGCGGTCAGCCCCAGCATTTT
size: .
J: TRBJ1-5
D: .
V: TRBV7-8

CDR3: CASRDGTGVGYTF
DNA: TGTGCCAGCAGGGACGGGACAGGGGTTGGCTACACCTTC
size: .
J: TRBJ1-2
D: TRBD1
V: TRBV3-1/TRBV3-2

CDR3: CASSVVEGQPQHF
DNA: TGTGCCAGCAGCGTAGTTGAGGGACAGCCCCAGCATTTT
size: .
J: TRBJ1-5
D: .
V: TRBV9

CDR3: CASSREGVNTEAFF
DNA: TGTGCCAGCTCACGGGAGGGAGTGAACACTGAAGCTTTCTTT
size: .
J: TRBJ1-1
D: .
V: TRBV18

CDR3: CASSQQGFFRNTIYF
DNA: TGTGCCAGCTCACAACAGGGGTTTTTCCGAAACACCATATATTTT
size: .
J: TRBJ1-3
D: TRBD1
V: TRBV18

CDR3: CASMVLVDSPLHF
DNA: TGTGCCAGCATGGTTTTAGTCGATTCACCCCTCCACTTT
size: .
J: TRBJ1-6
D: .
V: TRBV6-5

CDR3: CASRGGADEKLFF
DNA: TGTGCCAGCAGGGGGGGGGCCGATGAAAAACTGTTTTTT
size: .
J: TRBJ1-4
D: .
V: TRBV6-5

CDR3: CASSSHHGGGYTF
DNA: TGTGCCAGCAGCTCCCACCACGGGGGTGGCTACACCTTC
size: .
J: TRBJ1-2
D: .
V: TRBV9

CDR3: CASSLVGAGSPLHF
DNA: TGTGCCAGCAGCTTAGTAGGGGCAGGCTCACCCCTCCACTTT
size: .
J: TRBJ1-6
D: .
V: TRBV7-2

CDR3: CASSYSLQGAYEQYF
DNA: TGTGCCAGCAGTTACTCCTTACAGGGGGCCTACGAGCAGTACTTC
size: .
J: TRBJ2-7
D: TRBD1
V: TRBV6-5